Detailed here is one TCR beta chain. The CDR3 consists of 13 residues. CDR1 is KGHSH, CDR2 LQKENI, per germline. V was cut by 5 bases and J by 2 bases, with 4 bases left in between. These data come from a study of blood T cell repertoires in COVID-19. Study context: COVID-19 samples, acute and convalescent, were from the United States, Italy and Spain. T cells, B-cell-depleted T cells, or PBMCs supplied cDNA or gDNA.

In the original analysis: Using reference gene primer amplification, nucleated cell counts were estimated. This table comes from immunoSEQ multiplex PCR, and its TCRdb copy is limited to in-frame clones, with some not included. V, J and clone size were drawn from that table, and D and trimming were deduced from the DNA. The sample holds about 94,000 clones, 80% seen once. V and J are TRBV18 and TRBJ2-6; D is uncertain. The receptor was derived from a human donor in a cohort sampled during active COVID-19. What was sequenced was peripheral blood. CDR3 residues: CASSEAGANVLTF. In nucleotides, the CDR3 is TGTGCCAGCTCAGAGGCTGGGGCCAACGTCCTGACTTTC.